This is a list of T cell receptor beta chains from one sample in a study of T cell changes during pregnancy in multiple sclerosis. The protocol was immunoSEQ multiplex PCR, while the TCRdb copy is restricted to in-frame clones and leaves out a portion. The table has under 100,000 clones, roughly 96% seen once. Sequencing used peripheral blood, obtained in the second trimester of pregnancy. The receptors stem from a female donor with multiple sclerosis, enrolled in a pregnancy study. Each CDR3 is given with its conserved first and last residue. Each record gives: J gene, D gene, V gene, clone size, CDR3 DNA, CDR3 protein. D genes are given only for firm matches. Not all rows give a size; the values are once, few, many and, for expanded clones, a class.

TRBJ2-3	-	TRBV27	-	TGTGCCAGCACTATGGGGGGAGTCACTACGCAGTATTTT	CASTMGGVTTQYF
TRBJ1-2	TRBD1	TRBV30	-	TGTGCCTGGGGGGACAGAAGCTACACCTTC	CAWGDRSYTF
TRBJ1-1	TRBD1	TRBV14	-	TGTGCCAGCAGCCTCCGGGGCCAGGGGGACACTGAAGCTTTCTTT	CASSLRGQGDTEAFF
TRBJ1-3	-	TRBV27	-	TGTGCCAGCATGAAGGGGCTTGGAAACACCATATATTTT	CASMKGLGNTIYF
TRBJ2-1	-	TRBV11-2	-	TGTGCCAGCAGCCTTGGGACAGAGCAGTTCTTC	CASSLGTEQFF
TRBJ2-2	-	TRBV4-1	-	TGCGCCAGCAGCCAAGGGCCCCTGGCGAACACCGGGGAGCTGTTTTTT	CASSQGPLANTGELFF
TRBJ2-1	TRBD2	TRBV14	-	TGTGCCAGCAGCCCTAGCGGGAGGGCCTTGAGTGAGCAGTTCTTC	CASSPSGRALSEQFF
TRBJ1-3	-	TRBV25-1	once	TGTGCCAGCAGTGAATCTAGGGCGGGTGGAAACACCATATATTTT	CASSESRAGGNTIYF
TRBJ2-3	-	TRBV6-5	-	TGTGCCAGTCGTAATCCCTACACAGATACGCAGTATTTT	CASRNPYTDTQYF
TRBJ2-3	-	TRBV2	-	TGTGCCAGCAGTGTCCGGGGGTCTTTCACAGATACGCAGTATTTT	CASSVRGSFTDTQYF
TRBJ1-2	TRBD1	TRBV25-1	once	TGTGCCAGCAGTACGGGACAGGTCTATGGCTACACCTTC	CASSTGQVYGYTF
TRBJ2-6	TRBD1	TRBV4-3	-	TGCGCCAGCAGCCAGGGGACAGGGGGAACTGGGGCCAACGTCCTGACTTTC	CASSQGTGGTGANVLTF
TRBJ2-5	-	TRBV15	-	TGTGCCACCAGCAGAGATCCGTTCGAGACCCAGTACTTC	CATSRDPFETQYF
TRBJ1-1	TRBD1	TRBV5-1	-	TGCGCCAGCAGCTGGAATGGACAGGCCGGGAGCACTGAAGCTTTCTTT	CASSWNGQAGSTEAFF
TRBJ1-1	TRBD1	TRBV10-1	-	TGCGCCAGCAGTCCCCAAGGGACAGGGAATTCGGCTTTCTTT	CASSPQGTGNSAFF
TRBJ2-3	TRBD2	TRBV5-1	few	TGCGCCAGCAGCATGCCGCGACTAGCGGGAGGGCCATATACGCAGTATTTT	CASSMPRLAGGPYTQYF
TRBJ2-2	-	TRBV7-3	-	TGTGCCAGCAGTGGGAGGACCGGGGAGCTGTTTTTT	CASSGRTGELFF
TRBJ2-6	-	TRBV28	-	TGTGCCAGCAGCCAAACTAACGACGGGGCCAACGTCCTGACTTTC	CASSQTNDGANVLTF
TRBJ2-3	-	TRBV2	few	TGTGCCAGCACGGTGGAGGGACCAGATACGCAGTATTTT	CASTVEGPDTQYF
TRBJ2-7	-	TRBV27	-	TGTGCCAGCAGTTCTACTCGGGACTCCCTAACCTACGAGCAGTACTTC	CASSSTRDSLTYEQYF
TRBJ2-1	TRBD1	TRBV28	-	TGTGCCAGCCAAAAATGGACAGGGGGCTCCTACAATGAGCAGTTCTTC	CASQKWTGGSYNEQFF
TRBJ2-1	-	TRBV27	-	TGTGCCAGCAGTTTATACAGGTACAATGAGCAGTTCTTC	CASSLYRYNEQFF
TRBJ2-3	-	TRBV30	-	TGTGCCTGGAGTCTGGGCCTGCAGTATTTT	CAWSLGLQYF
TRBJ2-7	TRBD2	TRBV4-1	-	TGCGCCAGCAGCCAAGAGTTACCGGGACTAGGGGCCTACGAGCAGTACTTC	CASSQELPGLGAYEQYF
TRBJ2-1	-	TRBV2	-	TGTGCCAGCAGTGGGGGGGTAGGGAGGAACAATGAGCAGTTCTTC	CASSGGVGRNNEQFF
TRBJ1-2	-	TRBV19	-	TGTGCCAGTAGTATCGCAGGGCACTATGACTACACCTTC	CASSIAGHYDYTF
TRBJ1-6	-	TRBV30	-	TGTGCCTGGAGGGAGCAGGGGAATTCACCCCTCCACTTT	CAWREQGNSPLHF
TRBJ1-2	-	TRBV29-1	-	TGCAGCGTTGGATCGGGAAGCTATGGCTACACCTTC	CSVGSGSYGYTF
TRBJ2-3	TRBD2	TRBV7-7	-	TGTGCCAGCAGCCCCGGGACTAGCGGGAGTGATACGCAGTATTTT	CASSPGTSGSDTQYF
TRBJ2-7	TRBD1	TRBV27	-	TGTGCCAGCAGTTCGGACAGGGGCCACGAGCAGTACTTC	CASSSDRGHEQYF
TRBJ1-5	TRBD1	TRBV16	-	TGTGCCAGCAGCCAAGGGACAGGGGCTGGGCAGCCCCAGCATTTT	CASSQGTGAGQPQHF
TRBJ2-7	TRBD1	TRBV5-6	-	TGTGCCAGCAGCCCCGGACAGGGATCCTTTTACGAGCAGTACTTC	CASSPGQGSFYEQYF
TRBJ2-7	-	TRBV19	many	TGTGCCAGTAGCTCAGTATCACCCCCCTACGAGCAGTACTTC	CASSSVSPPYEQYF
TRBJ2-1	TRBD2	TRBV5-1	-	TGCGCCAGCAGCTTGGTTATTGGGAGGGCCGATGATGAGCAGTTCTTC	CASSLVIGRADDEQFF
TRBJ1-5	-	TRBV6-6	-	TGTGCCAGCAAAATTTCGGTGGATCAGCCCCAGCATTTT	CASKISVDQPQHF
TRBJ2-2	-	TRBV28	-	TGTGCCAGCAGTCCTTACCAGGGGCGAGGCACCGGGGAGCTGTTTTTT	CASSPYQGRGTGELFF
TRBJ1-3	-	TRBV7-3	-	TGTGCCAGCAGCCATATCTCCGGGACACCTGCCTCTGGAAACACCATATATTTT	CASSHISGTPASGNTIYF
TRBJ2-5	-	TRBV30	-	TGTGCCTGGAGTGGGTGGGTGCCTCCAGGGGCCAATGGAGAGACCCAGTACTTC	CAWSGWVPPGANGETQYF
TRBJ2-1	-	TRBV27	few	TGTGCCAGCAGTTTCGGGGTCTACAATGAGCAGTTCTTC	CASSFGVYNEQFF
TRBJ2-1	TRBD1	TRBV9	once	TGTGCCAGCAGCGTCGTCCCGGGACAGGGTAGGGGCTCCTACAATGAGCAGTTCTTC	CASSVVPGQGRGSYNEQFF
TRBJ2-1	TRBD2	TRBV2	-	TGTGCCAGCGACACTAGCGGGAGTTTATTCTTC	CASDTSGSLFF
TRBJ2-2	-	TRBV11-3	-	TGTGCCAGCAGCAGCAACACCGGGGAGCTGTTTTTT	CASSSNTGELFF
TRBJ2-3	TRBD1	TRBV30	-	TGTGCCTGGGGGACAGGGCCATCTACCACAGATACGCAGTATTTT	CAWGTGPSTTDTQYF
TRBJ1-2	-	TRBV5-1	few	TGCGCCAGCAGCTTGGCTGAAGGGGATGGGTATGGCTACACCTTC	CASSLAEGDGYGYTF
TRBJ1-2	-	TRBV9	-	TGTGCCAGCAGAGCAGGGAACGGCTACACCTTC	CASRAGNGYTF
TRBJ1-2	-	TRBV28	-	TGTGCCAGCAACTGGGGGGGGCGCGGCTATGGCTACACCTTC	CASNWGGRGYGYTF
TRBJ1-1	-	TRBV11-1	-	TGTGCCTCAAACCGGGGGACTACTACTGAAGCTTTCTTT	CASNRGTTTEAFF
TRBJ2-3	-	TRBV19	-	TGTGCCACCGGACATGGCACAGATACGCAGTATTTT	CATGHGTDTQYF
TRBJ2-2	TRBD2	TRBV6-5	-	TGTGCCAGCAGTTACTCGGGGCGGGAGAGGGTCGGGGAGCTGTTTTTT	CASSYSGRERVGELFF
TRBJ1-2	-	TRBV27	-	TGTGCCAGCAGTTTGGACAGAAACTATGGCTACACCTTC	CASSLDRNYGYTF
TRBJ1-1	-	TRBV5-1	-	TGCGCCAGCAGCTTGTCCCCGGGGGGGAACACTGAAGCTTTCTTT	CASSLSPGGNTEAFF
TRBJ1-2	TRBD1	TRBV5-1	-	TGCGCCAGCAGCTCATGGACAGGATCTAACTATGGCTACACCTTC	CASSSWTGSNYGYTF
TRBJ2-1	-	TRBV19	-	TGTGCCAGTAGTACCTCTGGGGGCGGGAGTATCTACAATGAGCAGTTCTTC	CASSTSGGGSIYNEQFF